These 23 T cell receptor beta chains were all obtained from the same sample, sequenced in a study of OX40 agonist ivuxolimab in advanced cancers. Some clones are missing from TCRdb's copy, which holds only in-frame ones; the method was immunoSEQ multiplex PCR. Among 45,000 to 70,000 clones listed, more than 70% were seen once. Sequences were derived from CD4+ or CD8+ T cells sorted from blood, sampled in a trial of the OX40 agonist ivuxolimab. The receptors originated from an adult with an advanced solid tumor such as melanoma, head and neck, liver or kidney cancer.

The chain has TRBV25-1 and TRBJ2-2; D is unclear. Trimming took off 7 bases at V and 4 bases at J, with 16 bases between the two ends. CDR1 is MGHDK, CDR2 SYGVNS, per germline. The CDR3 has 15 amino acids. The CDR3 here is CASTQTGVFTGELFF. For the CDR3, the DNA is TGTGCCAGCACTCAAACTGGCGTGTTCACCGGGGAGCTGTTTTTT.

This chain uses TRBV4-1 with TRBJ1-6; D is unresolved. V lost 4 bases and J 17 bases, leaving 18 bases between the germline ends. Per the germline V gene, CDR1 is MGHRA and CDR2 is YSYEKL. This CDR3 comprises 13 residues. The CDR3 is CASSRDRPTEIHF. The DNA of the CDR3 is TGCGCCAGCAGCCGCGACCGGCCCACTGAGATCCACTTT.

V usage is TRBV29-1 and J usage is TRBJ2-7, with 9 nucleotides matching TRBD2. The V gene's germline CDR1 is SQVTM and CDR2 ANQGSEA. The CDR3 consists of 14 residues. V lost 3 bases to trimming and J lost 7 bases; unmatched junction nucleotides: 10. CDR3: CSVEGLAGVGEQYF. The CDR3 DNA reads as TGCAGCGTTGAGGGGTTAGCGGGAGTTGGAGAGCAGTACTTC.

The gene calls are TRBV5-1 and TRBJ2-5; D is possibly TRBD1 or TRBD2 (5 bases each). Trimming left V 0 bases short and J 5 bases short, with 8 bases between. The CDR3 is made up of 13 amino acids. Germline CDR1 is SGHRS and CDR2 is YFSETQ. The CDR3 DNA reads TGCGCCAGCAGCTTGGCCTGGGGGGAGACCCAGTACTTC. Translated, it gives CASSLAWGETQYF.

J is TRBJ2-2 and V is TRBV2, with TRBD1 as a possible D gene (7 bases). Germline V gives CDR1 SNHLY, CDR2 FYNNEI. Trimming removed 6 bases at V and 3 bases at J, with 17 bases between. This CDR3 has 16 amino acids. The chain's CDR3 is CASRDGRDRYTGELFF. The CDR3 bases are TGTGCCAGCAGGGATGGGCGGGACAGATACACCGGGGAGCTGTTTTTT.

The genes are TRBV18 and TRBJ1-1; D remains unclear. V was trimmed by 6 bases and J by 0 bases, leaving 14 bases between them. CDR3 length equals 15 residues. CDR1 is KGHSH and CDR2 is LQKENI in the germline V gene. CDR3 protein: CASSKVGQLNTEAFF. Written as DNA, the CDR3 is TGTGCCAGCTCCAAGGTCGGTCAACTGAACACTGAAGCTTTCTTT.

The rearrangement uses TRBV5-1 and TRBJ1-1; weak D call: TRBD1 (6 bases). Between the trimmed V and J ends, which lost 4 bases and 3 bases, there was a span of 16 bases. CDR1 is SGHRS and CDR2 is YFSETQ in the germline V gene. The length of the CDR3 is 15 residues. CDR3 DNA: TGCGCCAGCAGCAGCGGGGGGCAAGCGTACACTGAAGCTTTCTTT. This codes for CASSSGGQAYTEAFF.

The chain is built from TRBV2 and TRBJ1-1; no reliable D call. Trimming shortened V by 8 bases and J by 0 bases, and 7 bases separated the two germline ends. Germline CDR1 and CDR2: SNHLY and FYNNEI. The CDR3 spans 12 residues. CDR3: CASARLNTEAFF. In nucleotides, the CDR3 is TGTGCCAGCGCAAGGTTGAACACTGAAGCTTTCTTT. Combining the CDR3 with reference TRBV2 and TRBJ1-1 gives the whole variable domain EPEVTQTPSHQVTQMGQEVILRCVPISNHLYFYWYRQILGQKVEFLVSFYNNEISEKSEIFDDQFSVERPDGSNFTLKIRSTKLEDSAMYFCASARLNTEAFFGQGTRLTVV.

This chain links TRBV7-9 with TRBJ2-1; 8 bases align to TRBD1. J was trimmed by 6 bases and V by 5 bases; bases with no gene match: 9. From germline, CDR1 is SEHNR and CDR2 FQNEAQ (reference sequence). The CDR3 loop spans 15 amino acids. The CDR3 loop is CASSPRGPGPNEQFF. The CDR3 region has the DNA TGTGCCAGCAGCCCCAGGGGGCCAGGGCCCAATGAGCAGTTCTTC.

J is TRBJ2-2 and V is TRBV18, with a possible D match to TRBD1 (5 bases). The length of the CDR3 is 15 residues. Per the germline V gene, CDR1 is KGHSH and CDR2 is LQKENI. Trimming left V 4 bases short and J 4 bases short, with 13 bases between. Here the CDR3 reads CASSLTQGGTGELFF. CDR3 sequence (DNA): TGTGCCAGCTCACTGACTCAGGGTGGCACCGGGGAGCTGTTTTTT.

The chain carries TRBV29-1 and TRBJ2-2, with TRBD1 matching 7 bases. CDR3 length: 13 amino acids. In germline, CDR1 is SQVTM, CDR2 ANQGSEA. V was clipped by 6 bases and J by 5 bases; unmatched bases: 6. The CDR3: CSVANRGTGELFF. The CDR3, as DNA: TGCAGCGTAGCTAACAGGGGTACCGGGGAGCTGTTTTTT.

The genes are TRBV9 and TRBJ2-5; weak D call: TRBD1 (5 bases). CDR1 and CDR2 from the germline V gene are SGDLS and YYNGEE. CDR3 size: 13 residues. V dropped 3 bases and J dropped 4 bases, with 10 bases sitting between them. Written as DNA, the CDR3 is TGTGCCAGCAGCGCCGAGGACACAGAGACCCAGTACTTC. It encodes CASSAEDTETQYF.

This clone has only one observation. The rearrangement uses TRBV28 and TRBJ2-5; unclear D gene. Germline V gene data show CDR1 as MDHEN and CDR2 as SYDVKM. Trimming took 4 bases from V and 7 from J, leaving 10 bases between them. CDR3 size: 12 residues. CDR3 sequence (DNA): TGTGCCAGCAGTTCTCCTTGGGGGACCCAGTACTTC. Its translation: CASSSPWGTQYF.

The rearrangement uses TRBV19 and TRBJ1-5, with D perhaps matching TRBD1 (5 bases). V was shortened by 10 bases and J by 2 bases, with 18 bases between the two germline ends. The CDR3 has 15 amino acids. Per germline, CDR1 LNHDA and CDR2 SQIVND (reference sequence). The CDR3: CATRDSFSGNQPQHF. The CDR3 region has the DNA TGTGCCACCCGAGACAGCTTTAGTGGCAATCAGCCCCAGCATTTT.

J is TRBJ2-5 and V is TRBV7-3; perhaps TRBD1 as D (6 bases). Germline V lookup: CDR1 SGHTA, CDR2 FQGTGA. The CDR3 consists of 14 residues. V gave up 5 bases and J gave up 5 bases, with 15 bases separating them. The CDR3 loop is CASSPTGMGETQYF. The CDR3 nucleotides are TGTGCCAGCAGCCCAACAGGGATGGGGGAGACCCAGTACTTC.

CDR3 coding DNA: TGCAGCGTATCCGGGACAGGGGGCTCGAGGAACACTGAAGCTTTCTTT. Encoded protein: CSVSGTGGSRNTEAFF. This rearrangement joins TRBV29-1 to TRBJ1-1; 12 nucleotides match TRBD1. The CDR3 has 16 amino acids. The V and J ends lost 6 bases and 1 base, in that order; junction bases with no gene match: 9. Germline CDR1 is SQVTM and CDR2 is ANQGSEA.

J is TRBJ1-5 and V is TRBV27; D possibly corresponds to TRBD1 (6 bases). Germline V lookup: CDR1 MNHEY, CDR2 SMNVEV (reference sequence). This CDR3 has 14 residues. V was clipped by 6 bases and J by 0 bases, with 9 bases between them. This CDR3 reads CASRPRGSNQPQHF. CDR3 sequence (DNA): TGTGCCAGCAGACCCAGGGGTAGCAATCAGCCCCAGCATTTT.

The V and J genes are TRBV4-2 and TRBJ2-3, with 14 bases that match TRBD2. Trimming at V came to 3 bases and at J to 1 base, leaving 3 bases not matched to a gene. Germline assignment: CDR1 LGHNA and CDR2 YNFKEQ. CDR3 size: 17 residues. This chain's CDR3 is CASSQSTSGGGTDTQYF. The CDR3 nucleotides are TGTGCCAGCAGCCAGTCGACTAGCGGGGGGGGCACAGATACGCAGTATTTT.

This chain uses TRBV2 with TRBJ2-7, with D tentatively TRBD1 (5 bases). CDR3 length: 14 residues. Trimming cost V 2 bases and J 7 bases, with 15 bases left between them. Germline CDR1 reads SNHLY; CDR2 reads FYNNEI. The CDR3 spells CASSESTAAREQYF. The CDR3 region has the DNA TGTGCCAGCAGTGAATCGACAGCAGCTCGTGAGCAGTACTTC.

The rearrangement uses TRBV27 and TRBJ2-5; unclear D gene. This CDR3 has 13 residues. Trimming cost V 6 bases and J 4 bases, with 12 bases left between them. CDR1 and CDR2 (germline): MNHEY, SMNVEV (reference sequence). CDR3 loop: CASSWSVGETQYF. The CDR3 region has the DNA TGTGCCAGCAGCTGGAGTGTAGGAGAGACCCAGTACTTC.

The V gene is TRBV18, the J gene TRBJ2-2; TRBD1 is a possible D gene (5 bases). V lost 2 bases and J 6 bases, leaving 13 bases between the germline ends. Per germline, CDR1 KGHSH and CDR2 LQKENI. CDR3 length: 15 amino acids. CDR3 amino acids: CASSPIQVNSGELFF. The CDR3 DNA reads as TGTGCCAGCTCACCAATACAGGTTAACTCCGGGGAGCTGTTTTTT.

This chain joins TRBV7-2 and TRBJ2-3, with TRBD2 identical over 7 bases. J gave up 6 bases and V 5 bases, and 11 bases lay outside the gene matches. Per the germline V gene, CDR1 is SGHTA and CDR2 is FQGNSA. The CDR3 is 15 residues long. CDR3 sequence reads: CASSPAGAPGDTQYF. CDR3 DNA: TGTGCCAGCAGCCCCGCGGGAGCCCCGGGGGATACGCAGTATTTT. The variable domain in full, with the rest retrieved from reference TRBV7-2 and TRBJ2-3, is GAGVSQSPSNKVTEKGKDVELRCDPISGHTALYWYRQSLGQGLEFLIYFQGNSAPDKSGLPSDRFSAERTGGSVSTLTIQRTQQEDSAVYLCASSPAGAPGDTQYFGPGTRLTVL.

The sample holds a few counts of this clone. This rearrangement joins TRBV5-1 to TRBJ2-2; D is perhaps TRBD1 (6 bases). Germline CDR1 is SGHRS and CDR2 is YFSETQ. V lost 0 bases to trimming and J lost 6 bases, with 12 bases between them. The CDR3 covers 15 residues. DNA of the CDR3: TGCGCCAGCAGCTTGGGCCAGGGGAAGTCCGGGGAGCTGTTTTTT. Translating gives CASSLGQGKSGELFF. Using reference TRBV5-1 and TRBJ2-2 for the parts outside the CDR3, the full variable domain is KAGVTQTPRYLIKTRGQQVTLSCSPISGHRSVSWYQQTPGQGLQFLFEYFSETQRNKGNFPGRFSGRQFSNSRSEMNVSTLELGDSALYLCASSLGQGKSGELFFGEGSRLTVL.